These T cell receptor beta chains were read from a single sample in a study of blood T cell repertoires in COVID-19. Clones were read by immunoSEQ multiplex PCR, and TCRdb kept only the in-frame ones, dropping some. This table has 200,000 to 300,000 clones, around 90% appearing once. Sequencing was carried out using peripheral blood. The receptors derive from a human donor in a cohort sampled during active COVID-19. Each CDR3 is given with its conserved first and last residue.

j_call v_call cdr3_aa
TRBJ1-2 TRBV19 CASSIRGLLYGYTF
TRBJ1-4 TRBV19 CASCTTGTRTNEKLFF
TRBJ1-6 TRBV19 CASSSGPKGAIVSPLHF
TRBJ2-7 TRBV11-2 CASTDSGRVVYEQYF
TRBJ2-7 TRBV6-6 CASSYGQGLNEQYF
TRBJ2-2 TRBV2 CASTGRGWDTGELFF
TRBJ1-1 TRBV15 CATSREGLRGLF
TRBJ2-7 TRBV7-2 CASSSPADYEQYF
TRBJ2-7 TRBV29-1 CSVGFDEQYF
TRBJ2-7 TRBV6-5 CASSSPAGIPYEQYF
TRBJ1-2 TRBV18 CASSSTKDNPLYGYTF
TRBJ1-2 TRBV7-3 CASSSAGGQGYTF
TRBJ1-3 TRBV6-5 CAFTGSPGNTIYF
TRBJ1-6 TRBV7-8 CASSRPANSGSPLHF
TRBJ2-1 TRBV5-4 CASSPGTSGPSYNEQFF
TRBJ2-5 TRBV18 CASSPLVSRVEETQYF
TRBJ2-7 TRBV6-2/TRBV6-3 CASSMPGGGVYEQYF
TRBJ1-2 TRBV3-1/TRBV3-2 CASSQVRQDGYTF
TRBJ1-1 TRBV18 CASSPRGSTEAFF
TRBJ1-3 TRBV19 CASSIERGHSGNTIYF
TRBJ2-3 TRBV9 CASSVGEGGTDTQYF
TRBJ2-7 TRBV4-2 CASSAQGSLEQYF